The next 5 T cell receptor beta chains were all read from a single sample in a study of siplizumab effects on memory and regulatory T cells. Some clones are missing from TCRdb's copy, which holds only in-frame ones; the method was immunoSEQ multiplex PCR. Among 85,000 to 130,000 clones listed, approximately 90% were seen once. The sequenced sample consisted of Tregs sorted from blood. Receptors originate from a human donor in good health.

V usage is TRBV5-1 and J usage is TRBJ1-4; D is perhaps TRBD1 (5 bases). The CDR3 is 13 amino acids. Germline V gene lookup returns CDR1 SGHRS and CDR2 YFSETQ. Trimming took 3 bases from V and 6 from J, leaving 9 bases between them. The CDR3 coding sequence is TGCGCCAGCAGCTGGGACGTATATGAAAAACTGTTTTTT. Encoded protein: CASSWDVYEKLFF.

This chain connects TRBV19 to TRBJ1-5, with 7 positions matching TRBD1. Germline values: CDR1 LNHDA, CDR2 SQIVND (reference sequence). The CDR3 is 16 residues long. Trimming removed 3 bases from V and 11 bases from J; junction bases left unmatched: 16. The CDR3 coding sequence is TGTGCCAGTAGTATGACGACAGGGTTCCCTATAAGGGCCCAGCATTTT. It encodes CASSMTTGFPIRAQHF. Full variable domain (rest looked up from reference TRBV19 and TRBJ1-5): DGGITQSPKYLFRKEGQNVTLSCEQNLNHDAMYWYRQDPGQGLRLIYYSQIVNDFQKGDIAEGYSVSREKKESFPLTVTSAQKNPTAFYLCASSMTTGFPIRAQHFGDGTRLSIL.

V is TRBV5-4 and J is TRBJ1-2; maybe TRBD1 (5 bases). The germline gives CDR1 SGHNT, CDR2 YYREEE (reference sequence). The CDR3 extends over 16 amino acids. Trimming cost V 0 bases and J 0 bases, with 12 bases left between them. CDR3 sequence (DNA): TGTGCCAGCAGCTTGGGGGGCGGCAACTCTAACTATGGCTACACCTTC. Translated: CASSLGGGNSNYGYTF.

The genes are TRBV25-1 and TRBJ1-1, with TRBD1 matching 8 bases. The CDR3 contains 15 residues. Trimming removed 3 bases from V and 4 bases from J; junction bases left unmatched: 7. Germline V gives CDR1 MGHDK, CDR2 SYGVNS. CDR3 loop: CASSDPRQGITEAFF. CDR3 bases: TGTGCCAGCAGTGATCCTCGACAGGGGATCACTGAAGCTTTCTTT.

This clone was seen once. The V gene is TRBV5-1, the J gene TRBJ2-1, with TRBD2 identical over 8 bases. V shed 3 bases, J shed 3 bases, and the junction held 14 bases outside the gene matches. CDR1 SGHRS and CDR2 YFSETQ come from the germline V gene. This CDR3 comprises 18 residues. The CDR3 DNA reads as TGCGCCAGCAGCTATGGACGGTCTGGGCGGGGGGTCTACAATGAGCAGTTCTTC. Protein sequence: CASSYGRSGRGVYNEQFF.